The TCR beta chain under discussion was sequenced for a study of cytomegalovirus exposure and HLA in healthy donors. Study findings and constraints: Earlier analysis looked at TCR beta V segments, and most were productive about 87% or about 30% of the time.

The study ran its PCR with 60 Vbeta and 13 Jbeta primers. The assay was immunoSEQ multiplex PCR, and TCRdb's table has in-frame clones only and misses some. Found here are 90,000 to 130,000 clones, around 85% of them singletons; the top ten hold less than 7.5%. Of note for this clone: Its antigen is still unknown.

The CDR3 length is 11 residues. The germline V and J ends were trimmed by 2 bases and 11 bases, with 4 bases remaining between them. From germline, CDR1 is MGHDK and CDR2 SYGVNS. V usage is TRBV25-1 and J usage is TRBJ1-6; no reliable D call. The sample taken for sequencing was PBMCs. The origin of this receptor is a man aged 30-40 years in good health and CMV-seropositive. This chain's CDR3 is CASSEVTPLHF. The CDR3 DNA is TGTGCCAGCAGTGAAGTAACACCCCTCCACTTT.